The clone carrying this TCR beta chain has just a few counts. The antigen is undetermined. The sample originates from a study of beta chain features in type 1 diabetes. The study, taken as a whole, reports: Within each of all four CD4+ subsets, Type 1 diabetes patients had TCRB CDR3s that were moderately but significantly shorter.

The study reverse transcribed the entire isolated RNA, so it sequenced expressed TCRB transcripts. Clones were read by immunoSEQ multiplex PCR, and TCRdb kept only the in-frame ones, dropping some. The repertoire has more than 300,000 clones, approximately 12% of them found once; the top ten carry 0.0095% to 0.011%. On average, the one heparinised blood draw given by each donor was roughly 100 mL. The clonotype originates from a young woman with type 1 diabetes. Specimen: naive CD4+ T cells from blood.

The CDR3 nucleotides are TGTGCCAGCAGCCAGCCGGGACAGGGGATCGCGACCCAGTACTTC. It specifies CASSQPGQGIATQYF. This rearrangement joins TRBV5-4 to TRBJ2-5; TRBD1 aligns across 10 bases. V shed 4 bases, J shed 7 bases, and the junction held 10 bases outside the gene matches. CDR1 is SGHNT, CDR2 YYREEE, per germline (reference sequence). This CDR3 spans 15 amino acids.